This T cell receptor (beta chain) was recovered during a study of blood T cell repertoires in COVID-19. Study in general: Whether acute or convalescent, the COVID-19 samples came from the United States, Italy and Spain. T cells, B-cell-depleted T cells, or PBMCs provided the cDNA or gDNA that served as material.

Trimming left V 3 bases short and J 3 bases short, with 8 bases between. There are 13 residues in the CDR3. The authors' processing: Amplification from reference gene primers served as the basis for estimated nucleated cell counts. Clones were sequenced by immunoSEQ multiplex PCR, and TCRdb holds only the in-frame ones, with some missing. The DNA gave D and trimming, while V, J and clone size come from that table. The sample shows tens of thousands of clones, about nine tenths of them seen only once. This clonotype originated in a man aged 70-80 years with acute or convalescent COVID-19. The J gene is TRBJ1-1, the V gene TRBV12-3 or TRBV12-4; D gene ambiguous. The sequenced sample was peripheral blood. The chain's CDR3 is CASSLHGDTEAFF. The CDR3 DNA sequence: TGTGCCAGCAGTTTGCACGGAGACACTGAAGCTTTCTTT.